This T cell receptor (beta chain) was sequenced for a study of cytomegalovirus exposure and HLA in healthy donors. The study ran its PCR with 60 Vbeta and 13 Jbeta primers. Repertoires were generated with immunoSEQ multiplex PCR, while TCRdb's copy carries only in-frame clones and drops some. The sample yields approximately 110,000 clones, of which the top ten take up 3.6%. Germline V gene lookup returns CDR1 MDHEN and CDR2 SYDVKM. V lost 5 bases, J lost 0 bases, and 22 bases lay in between. The CDR3 loop spans 18 amino acids. The source material was PBMCs. The sequence came from a man between 18 and 29 years old in good health and CMV-seronegative. The J gene is TRBJ2-5, the V gene TRBV28, with TRBD1 as a possible D gene (6 bases). The CDR3 loop reads CASSPSLTGTKYQETQYF. CDR3 DNA: TGTGCCAGCAGTCCCTCCCTCACCGGGACAAAATACCAAGAGACCCAGTACTTC.